These 12 T cell receptor beta chains originate from one sample sequenced in a study of T cells generated in artificial thymic organoids. Separate semi-nested PCRs amplified TCRalpha and TCRbeta libraries using constant-region reverse primers in TRAC or TRBC. From the 5' RACE reads, TCRdb called clonotypes with MiXCR, one entry per CDR3 protein. Altogether about 2,500 distinct CDR3 sequences are present, approximately 10% being singletons, with the ten largest covering about 2.5%. Material: naive CD8+ T cells from the thymus. Subset here: CD3+TCRalphabeta+CD8SP T cells; for blood, CD45RO-CCR7+ naive CD8+ T cells. These receptors were taken from a human donor who gave cord blood stem cells for thymic organoid culture, a cardiac surgery patient who gave postnatal thymus, or a blood donor (not recorded which).

This clonotype rates as medium-sized. V is TRBV12-3 or TRBV12-4 and J is TRBJ1-3, with a possible D match to TRBD1 (5 bases). The CDR3 has 19 amino acids. Trimming shortened V by 6 bases and J by 0 bases, and 24 bases separated the two germline ends. CDR3 region: CASSRSTSLRDDSGNTIYF. As DNA, the CDR3 is TGTGCCAGCAGCCGTAGTACATCTCTAAGGGACGACTCTGGAAACACCATATATTTT.

This clonotype was observed a handful of times. A much more abundant neighbour one base away suggests this may be a read error. The rearrangement joins TRBV7-8 to TRBJ2-7; D not resolved. CDR3 length equals 15 residues. CDR1 SGHVS and CDR2 FQNEAQ come from the germline V gene. The V end was cut by 4 bases, the J end by 2 bases, with 15 bases between. The CDR3 nucleotides read TGTGCCAGCAGCTCAGTTTCTATGGTGCCCTACGAGCAGTACGTC. It is translated as CASSSVSMVPYEQYV.

As regards this clonotype: With a much larger clone just one base away, this may be a read error. The chain recombines TRBV20-1 with TRBJ1-1, with D hard to call. Trimming stripped 6 bases from V and 6 bases from J, with 11 bases between. Germline V gives CDR1 DFQATT, CDR2 SNEGSKA (reference sequence). The CDR3 loop spans 11 amino acids. CDR3 bases: TGCAGTGCCATTCGGCCGCCTGAAGCTTTCTTT. Amino acids: CSAIRPPEAFF.

This clonotype is classed as medium-sized (0.01 to 0.1%). This chain uses TRBV13 with TRBJ2-7; tentatively, D is TRBD1 (5 bases). The V end lost 0 bases, the J end lost 2 bases, and 8 bases lay between the germline ends. The CDR3 contains 14 residues. Germline CDR1 and CDR2: PRHDT and FYEKMQ (reference sequence). The CDR3 nucleotides are TGTGCCAGCAGCTTAGGTCAGGGAACCTACGAGCAGTACTTC. It codes for CASSLGQGTYEQYF.

This clonotype turned up a few times. The rearrangement links TRBV5-1 to TRBJ2-7, with 9 positions matching TRBD1. Trimming removed 2 bases from V and 2 bases from J; junction bases left unmatched: 5. Germline values: CDR1 SGHRS, CDR2 YFSETQ. The CDR3 extends over 15 amino acids. The CDR3 here is CASSFTGGQPYEQYF. Here the CDR3 DNA reads TGCGCCAGCAGCTTTACAGGGGGCCAACCCTACGAGCAGTACTTC.

As to this clonotype: A much more abundant neighbour one base away suggests this may be a read error. J is TRBJ2-3 and V is TRBV4-1; D is undetermined. The CDR3 contains 14 residues. In germline, CDR1 is MGHRA, CDR2 YSYEKL. V lost 0 bases, J lost 10 bases, and 14 bases lay in between. The DNA for the CDR3 is TGCGCCAGCAGCCAAGATCTCGGGTACGATGCGCAGTATTTT. Translating it yields CASSQDLGYDAQYF.

This clonotype is medium-sized by share. The rearrangement links TRBV6-6 to TRBJ2-7; the D gene is possibly TRBD1 (5 bases). Germline V CDR1 and CDR2: MNHNY, SVGAGI (reference sequence). V gave up 3 bases and J gave up 2 bases, with 8 bases separating them. This CDR3 is 13 amino acids long. The DNA for the CDR3 is TGTGCCAGCAGTTATGCGACAGCCTACGAGCAGTACGTC. It yields the protein CASSYATAYEQYV.

By share of the sample, this clonotype is medium-sized. The V call is TRBV7-2, the J call TRBJ1-5; no reliable D call. CDR1 SGHTA and CDR2 FQGNSA come from the germline V gene. The V end was cut by 5 bases, the J end by 2 bases, with 10 bases between. This CDR3 has 14 amino acids. CDR3 residues: CASSPPYGNQPQHF. The CDR3 DNA is TGTGCCAGCAGCCCTCCTTACGGCAATCAGCCCCAGCATTTT.

In its sample, this clonotype ranks as medium-sized. The chain is built from TRBV5-1 and TRBJ2-1; D unclear. Germline V lookup: CDR1 SGHRS, CDR2 YFSETQ. Trimming stripped 0 bases from V and 5 bases from J, with 6 bases between. This CDR3 is built from 13 residues. DNA of the CDR3: TGCGCCAGCAGCTTGGCCGGAGACAATGAGCAGTTCTTC. Encoded protein: CASSLAGDNEQFF. Full variable domain (outside the CDR3, taken from reference TRBV5-1 and TRBJ2-1): KAGVTQTPRYLIKTRGQQVTLSCSPISGHRSVSWYQQTPGQGLQFLFEYFSETQRNKGNFPGRFSGRQFSNSRSEMNVSTLELGDSALYLCASSLAGDNEQFFGPGTRLTVL.

This sequence joins TRBV28 and TRBJ2-1, with a tentative D call TRBD2 (5 bases). The CDR3 runs to 16 residues. In germline, CDR1 is MDHEN, CDR2 SYDVKM. V dropped 3 bases and J dropped 6 bases, with 18 bases sitting between them. The CDR3 DNA reads as TGTGCCAGCAGTTTCGAGCGGCCGGTTGAGGGCAATGAGCAGTTCTTC. Translating it yields CASSFERPVEGNEQFF. Full variable domain (missing parts from reference TRBV28 and TRBJ2-1): DVKVTQSSRYLVKRTGEKVFLECVQDMDHENMFWYRQDPGLGLRLIYFSYDVKMKEKGDIPEGYSVSREKKERFSLILESASTNQTSMYLCASSFERPVEGNEQFFGPGTRLTVL.

This clonotype is labeled medium-sized (0.01 to 0.1%). V and J are TRBV28 and TRBJ1-1, with D unclear. The CDR3 is made up of 14 amino acids. The V gene's germline CDR1 is MDHEN and CDR2 SYDVKM. V was trimmed by 2 bases and J by 6 bases, leaving 13 bases between them. The CDR3 reads CASSLTLRASEAFF. The CDR3 DNA is TGTGCCAGCAGTTTAACCCTGAGAGCCTCTGAAGCTTTCTTT.

This clonotype is classed as medium-sized. The chain recombines TRBV7-2 with TRBJ2-1, with 10 positions matching TRBD1. CDR3 length: 15 amino acids. Trimming cost V 5 bases and J 2 bases; bases outside gene matches: 3. Per germline, CDR1 SGHTA and CDR2 FQGNSA. The CDR3 reads CASSPGTGAYNEQFF. The CDR3 DNA sequence: TGTGCCAGCAGCCCCGGGACAGGGGCCTACAATGAGCAGTTCTTC.